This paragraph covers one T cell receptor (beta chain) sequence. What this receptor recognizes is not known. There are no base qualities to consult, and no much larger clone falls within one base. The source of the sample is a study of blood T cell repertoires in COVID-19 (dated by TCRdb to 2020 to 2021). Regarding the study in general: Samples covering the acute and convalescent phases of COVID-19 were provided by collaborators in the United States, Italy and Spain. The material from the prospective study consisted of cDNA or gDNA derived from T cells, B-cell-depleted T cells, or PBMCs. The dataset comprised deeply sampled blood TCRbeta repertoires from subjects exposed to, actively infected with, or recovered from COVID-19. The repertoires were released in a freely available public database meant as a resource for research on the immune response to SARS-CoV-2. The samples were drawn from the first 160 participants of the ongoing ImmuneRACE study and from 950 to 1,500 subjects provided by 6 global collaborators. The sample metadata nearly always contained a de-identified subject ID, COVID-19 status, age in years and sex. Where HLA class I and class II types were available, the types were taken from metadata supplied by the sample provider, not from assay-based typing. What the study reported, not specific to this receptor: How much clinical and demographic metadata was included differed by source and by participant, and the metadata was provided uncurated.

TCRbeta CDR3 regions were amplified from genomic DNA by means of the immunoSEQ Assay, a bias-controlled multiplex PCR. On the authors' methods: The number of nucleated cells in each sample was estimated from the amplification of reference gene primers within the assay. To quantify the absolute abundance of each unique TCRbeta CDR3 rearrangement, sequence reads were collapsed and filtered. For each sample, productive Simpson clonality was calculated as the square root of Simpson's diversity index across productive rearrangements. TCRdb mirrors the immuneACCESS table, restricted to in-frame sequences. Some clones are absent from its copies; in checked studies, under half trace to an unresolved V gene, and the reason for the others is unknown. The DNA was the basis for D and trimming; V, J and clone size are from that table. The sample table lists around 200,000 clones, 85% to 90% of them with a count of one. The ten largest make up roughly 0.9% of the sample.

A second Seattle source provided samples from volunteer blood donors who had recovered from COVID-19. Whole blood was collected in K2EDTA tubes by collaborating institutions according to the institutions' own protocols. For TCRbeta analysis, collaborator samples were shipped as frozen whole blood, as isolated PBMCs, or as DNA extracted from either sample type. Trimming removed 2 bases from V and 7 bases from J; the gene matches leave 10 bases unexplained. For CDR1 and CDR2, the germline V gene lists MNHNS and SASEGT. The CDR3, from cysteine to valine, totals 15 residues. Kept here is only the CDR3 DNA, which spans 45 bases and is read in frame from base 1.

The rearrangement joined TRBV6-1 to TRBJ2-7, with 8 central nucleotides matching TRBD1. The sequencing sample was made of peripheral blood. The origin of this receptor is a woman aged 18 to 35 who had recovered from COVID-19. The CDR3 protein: CASSELGQAKGEQYV. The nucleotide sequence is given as TGTGCCAGCAGTGAACTGGGACAGGCAAAGGGGGAGCAGTACGTC.